Listed below are T cell receptor beta chains from one sample, sequenced in a study of T cell responses to AZD1222 COVID-19 vaccine. The table came from immunoSEQ multiplex PCR; TCRdb's copy has only in-frame clones and leaves some out. The top ten clones hold under 8% of a sample with just over 150,000 clones, less than 90% of them seen once. The input for sequencing was peripheral blood, taken after recovery from COVID-19. These TCRs come from an adult who had recovered from COVID-19. The CDR3 runs from the conserved cysteine through the conserved F or W. Each record gives: J gene, V gene, clone size, D gene, CDR3 protein, CDR3 DNA. D genes are given only for firm matches. Clone size is shown for a subset of rows, as once, few, many or a class of expanded clone.

J gene: TRBJ2-7
V gene: TRBV7-8
clone size: .
D gene: .
CDR3 protein: CASSLDRVNEQYF
CDR3 DNA: TGTGCCAGCAGCTTAGACAGGGTCAACGAGCAGTACTTC

J gene: TRBJ2-7
V gene: TRBV3-1/TRBV3-2
clone size: .
D gene: TRBD1
CDR3 protein: CASSHSRGNEQYF
CDR3 DNA: TGTGCCAGCAGCCATTCCAGGGGGAACGAGCAGTACTTC

J gene: TRBJ2-7
V gene: TRBV5-6
clone size: .
D gene: TRBD1
CDR3 protein: CASSFLGQGSYEQYF
CDR3 DNA: TGTGCCAGCAGCTTCCTCGGACAGGGCTCCTACGAGCAGTACTTC

J gene: TRBJ1-1
V gene: TRBV7-9
clone size: .
D gene: .
CDR3 protein: CASSFTTANTEAFF
CDR3 DNA: TGTGCCAGCAGCTTTACGACAGCGAACACTGAAGCTTTCTTT

J gene: TRBJ2-3
V gene: TRBV4-3
clone size: .
D gene: TRBD1
CDR3 protein: CASSQDRGTDTQYF
CDR3 DNA: TGCGCCAGCAGCCAAGACAGGGGGACAGATACGCAGTATTTT

J gene: TRBJ2-2
V gene: TRBV27
clone size: .
D gene: .
CDR3 protein: CASSRTGFAGELFF
CDR3 DNA: TGTGCCAGCAGCCGTACAGGGTTCGCCGGGGAGCTGTTTTTT

J gene: TRBJ1-2
V gene: TRBV9
clone size: .
D gene: TRBD1
CDR3 protein: CASSVGQGDGYTF
CDR3 DNA: TGTGCCAGCAGCGTAGGGCAGGGGGACGGCTACACCTTC

J gene: TRBJ1-2
V gene: TRBV10-3
clone size: .
D gene: TRBD1
CDR3 protein: CAINGQGVGGYTF
CDR3 DNA: TGTGCCATCAATGGACAGGGGGTCGGGGGCTACACCTTC

J gene: TRBJ2-3
V gene: TRBV19
clone size: .
D gene: .
CDR3 protein: CASSMGGGEITDTQYF
CDR3 DNA: TGTGCCAGTAGTATGGGCGGCGGCGAGATCACAGATACGCAGTATTTT

J gene: TRBJ1-6
V gene: TRBV5-4
clone size: .
D gene: .
CDR3 protein: CASSLTGTNSPLHF
CDR3 DNA: TGTGCCAGCAGCCTAACAGGGACTAATTCACCCCTCCACTTT

J gene: TRBJ2-7
V gene: TRBV6-4
clone size: .
D gene: TRBD1
CDR3 protein: CASRLTGAPYEQYF
CDR3 DNA: TGTGCCAGCAGGTTGACAGGGGCCCCCTACGAGCAGTACTTC

J gene: TRBJ2-2
V gene: TRBV3-1/TRBV3-2
clone size: .
D gene: TRBD2
CDR3 protein: CASSQVVGRANTGELFF
CDR3 DNA: TGTGCCAGCAGCCAAGTTGTCGGGAGGGCCAACACCGGGGAGCTGTTTTTT

J gene: TRBJ1-5
V gene: TRBV28
clone size: .
D gene: .
CDR3 protein: CASSSHTRGGNQPQHF
CDR3 DNA: TGTGCCAGCAGTTCGCACACCCGGGGAGGCAATCAGCCCCAGCATTTT

J gene: TRBJ1-4
V gene: TRBV27
clone size: many
D gene: .
CDR3 protein: CASSLTLGATNEKLFF
CDR3 DNA: TGTGCCAGCAGTTTAACTCTGGGTGCAACTAATGAAAAACTGTTTTTT

J gene: TRBJ2-7
V gene: TRBV7-2
clone size: .
D gene: TRBD1
CDR3 protein: CASSTRQGSSYEQYF
CDR3 DNA: TGTGCCAGCAGCACCCGACAGGGAAGCTCCTACGAGCAGTACTTC

J gene: TRBJ1-6
V gene: TRBV19
clone size: .
D gene: .
CDR3 protein: CASRVSYDSPLHF
CDR3 DNA: TGTGCCAGTAGGGTGAGCTATGATTCACCCCTCCACTTT

J gene: TRBJ1-6
V gene: TRBV27
clone size: .
D gene: .
CDR3 protein: CASSLGQTSPLHF
CDR3 DNA: TGTGCCAGCAGTTTGGGGCAGACTTCACCCCTCCACTTT

J gene: TRBJ1-2
V gene: TRBV16
clone size: .
D gene: .
CDR3 protein: CASSRDIGYTF
CDR3 DNA: TGTGCCAGCAGCCGGGACATAGGCTACACCTTC

J gene: TRBJ2-2
V gene: TRBV6-4
clone size: .
D gene: .
CDR3 protein: CASSETLNTGELFF
CDR3 DNA: TGTGCCAGCAGTGAGACTCTGAACACCGGGGAGCTGTTTTTT

J gene: TRBJ2-2
V gene: TRBV7-9
clone size: .
D gene: .
CDR3 protein: CASSPPAAGELFF
CDR3 DNA: TGTGCCAGCAGCCCACCGGCCGCCGGGGAGCTGTTTTTT

J gene: TRBJ2-7
V gene: TRBV6-5
clone size: few
D gene: .
CDR3 protein: CASSYSAAVGEQYF
CDR3 DNA: TGTGCCAGCAGTTACTCAGCGGCTGTGGGTGAGCAGTACTTC